This T cell receptor (beta chain) emerged from a study of blood T cell repertoires in COVID-19. The overall study: PBMCs, B-cell-depleted T cells, or T cells were the source of the cDNA or gDNA that made up the material.

This clone showed up just once. Per the original methods: Estimation of nucleated cell counts was performed using reference gene primer amplification. Generated by immunoSEQ multiplex PCR, the TCRdb table keeps only in-frame clones and is missing some. That table gives V, J and clone size, and the DNA gave D and trimming. The sample contains 350,000 to 400,000 clones, just over 90% of which appear only once. J gave up 7 bases and V 1 base, and 2 bases lay outside the gene matches. CDR3 length: 14 residues. CDR1 is WNHNN, CDR2 SYGVQD, per germline (reference sequence). Adults between about 18 and 95 years of age took part from under 30 US areas. Exposed study participants had met a COVID-19 case within 2 weeks before entry.

The source material was PBMCs or T cells enriched from blood (not recorded which). This sequence joins TRBV10-1 and TRBJ2-1; 9 bases map to TRBD2. The receptor comes from a woman between 40 and 55 years old who had been exposed to COVID-19. This chain's CDR3 is CASSELREGNEQFF. CDR3 nucleotide sequence: TGCGCCAGCAGTGAGTTGCGGGAGGGGAATGAGCAGTTCTTC.